These 9 T cell receptor beta chains were sequenced from one sample in a study of blood T cell repertoires in COVID-19. Sequencing was performed with immunoSEQ multiplex PCR; in TCRdb, only in-frame clones are kept and a portion is missing. In the table there are 200,000 to 250,000 clones, approximately 86% of which are singletons. Sequenced sample: peripheral blood. These receptors all come from a man aged 55 to 69 with acute or convalescent COVID-19.

The J gene is TRBJ2-5, the V gene TRBV3-1 (or the pseudogene TRBV3-2), with a possible D match to TRBD1 (6 bases). Germline CDR1 reads LGHDT; CDR2 reads YNNKEL (reference sequence). CDR3 length equals 16 residues. The V end was cut by 4 bases, the J end by 2 bases, with 17 bases between. The CDR3 coding sequence is TGTGCCAGCAGCCCCCCTGGGGGCGTTCGACAAGAGACCCAGTACTTC. Its translation is CASSPPGGVRQETQYF.

CDR3 nucleotides: TGTGCCAGCAGCCCGGGATCACAGCCCCAGCATTTT. It is translated as CASSPGSQPQHF. This sequence joins TRBV12-3 or TRBV12-4 and TRBJ1-5; D not resolved. The germline V and J ends were trimmed by 6 bases and 7 bases, with 10 bases remaining between them. The length of the CDR3 is 12 residues.

The chain is built from TRBV4-1 and TRBJ2-4; D call uncertain. This CDR3 has 15 residues. The V gene lost 1 base and the J gene lost 1 base, with 8 bases spanning the gap. Germline V lookup: CDR1 MGHRA, CDR2 YSYEKL. This CDR3 reads CASSQGGAAKNIQYF. As DNA, the CDR3 is TGCGCCAGCAGCCAAGGCGGCGCTGCCAAAAACATTCAGTACTTC.

This chain joins TRBV7-3 and TRBJ2-2; 9 positions agree with TRBD1. In germline, CDR1 is SGHTA, CDR2 FQGTGA. CDR3 length: 16 amino acids. The V gene end was trimmed by 5 bases and the J gene end by 3 bases; junction bases not matched to a gene: 7. The CDR3 DNA sequence: TGTGCCAGCAGCAGCGGACAGGGGTCTGACACCGGGGAGCTGTTTTTT. It specifies CASSSGQGSDTGELFF.

This clone was seen ten or more times. The chain combines TRBV6-2 or TRBV6-3 with TRBJ1-1; D remains unclear. The CDR3 is made up of 16 amino acids. From germline, CDR1 is MNHEY and CDR2 SVGEGT. V was cut by 1 base and J by 7 bases, with 19 bases left in between. CDR3 amino acids: CASSYYLRQVVGEAFF. The DNA of the CDR3 is TGTGCCAGCAGTTACTATCTCCGACAAGTCGTGGGTGAAGCTTTCTTT.

The chain is built from TRBV7-2 and TRBJ1-3; D not resolved. The germline CDR1 and CDR2 sequences are SGHTA and FQGNSA. The length of the CDR3 is 17 residues. The V and J ends lost 3 bases and 0 bases respectively, with 15 bases between them. For the CDR3, the DNA is TGTGCCAGCAGCTTGCGGGGTACTAGAGCCTCTGGAAACACCATATATTTT. This translates into CASSLRGTRASGNTIYF. Supplemented by reference TRBV7-2 and TRBJ1-3, the full variable domain reads GAGVSQSPSNKVTEKGKDVELRCDPISGHTALYWYRQSLGQGLEFLIYFQGNSAPDKSGLPSDRFSAERTGGSVSTLTIQRTQQEDSAVYLCASSLRGTRASGNTIYFGEGSWLTVV.

The chain has TRBV15 and TRBJ2-3; weak D call: TRBD2 (7 bases). Germline CDR1 reads LNHNV; CDR2 reads YYDKDF (reference sequence). The CDR3 runs to 14 residues. V was shortened by 6 bases and J by 4 bases, with 14 bases between the two germline ends. CDR3 sequence: CATRSGGEPDTQYF. CDR3 in DNA: TGTGCCACCAGGTCGGGGGGCGAGCCAGATACGCAGTATTTT.

J is TRBJ1-6 and V is TRBV5-8, with D hard to call. The CDR3 consists of 16 residues. The V and J ends lost 2 bases and 2 bases respectively, with 11 bases between them. The germline V gene encodes CDR1 SGHTS and CDR2 YDEGEE. Here the CDR3 reads CASSLGSRTYNSPLHF. For the CDR3, the DNA is TGTGCCAGCAGCTTAGGGAGCCGTACCTATAATTCACCCCTCCACTTT.

The V and J genes are TRBV15 and TRBJ1-3; D is possibly TRBD1 (6 bases). The CDR3 spans 16 residues. V gave up 4 bases and J gave up 2 bases, with 15 bases separating them. CDR1 is LNHNV and CDR2 is YYDKDF in the germline V gene (reference sequence). This CDR3 reads CATSTLWEGAGNTIYF. The CDR3, as DNA: TGTGCCACCAGCACCCTATGGGAGGGGGCTGGAAACACCATATATTTT.